This T cell receptor (beta chain) was observed in a study of cytomegalovirus exposure and HLA in healthy donors. The wider study: HLA-typed donors contributed around 88 million unique TCRs, which were held in an early data release. Whole-study results and caveats: For most TCR beta V segments, an earlier analysis put the productive rate at about 87% or about 30% of the time. The study flagged 150 to 200 TCR beta chains as cytomegalovirus-associated. TCR association rates varied by HLA locus in a later analysis, with DRB1 highest and HLA-C lowest.

Turning to this clone: Its antigen is as yet unknown.

PCR was performed using 60 Vbeta and 13 Jbeta primers. Some clones are missing from TCRdb's copy, which holds only in-frame ones; the method was immunoSEQ multiplex PCR. This table has over 150,000 clones, 75% to 85% appearing once. The TCR comes from a woman aged 25 to 39 in good health and CMV-seropositive. Sequenced material: PBMCs.

CDR3 DNA sequence: TGTGCCAGCGCAGGGGTTGTCGATGCAACTAATGAAAAACTGTTTTTT. Its translation is CASAGVVDATNEKLFF. This sequence joins TRBV9 and TRBJ1-4, with D perhaps TRBD1 (6 bases). CDR1 is SGDLS and CDR2 is YYNGEE in the germline V gene. The CDR3 loop spans 16 amino acids. Trimming pared 7 bases from V and 0 bases from J, leaving 16 bases between.